Following are 28 T cell receptor beta chains from one sample sequenced in a study of T cell responses to AZD1222 COVID-19 vaccine. TCRdb keeps only in-frame clones here, not all; method: immunoSEQ multiplex PCR. The data hold 120,000 or so clones, with 92% observed a single time. The sequenced sample was peripheral blood, obtained on day 0 of AZD1222 vaccination. These receptors came from an adult in good health.

This clone was observed a single time. The V gene is TRBV18, the J gene TRBJ1-2, with D unclear. The CDR3 covers 13 residues. Germline V gives CDR1 KGHSH, CDR2 LQKENI. Trimming left V 5 bases short and J 0 bases short, with 7 bases between. The CDR3 region has the DNA TGTGCCAGCTCATTTACTCCTAACTATGGCTACACCTTC. This gives the protein CASSFTPNYGYTF.

The gene calls are TRBV19 and TRBJ1-2; TRBD1 might be the D (6 bases). Trimming shortened V by 4 bases and J by 5 bases, and 14 bases separated the two germline ends. CDR1 and CDR2 from the germline V gene are LNHDA and SQIVND (reference sequence). The CDR3 sequence is 14 residues long. DNA for the CDR3: TGTGCCAGTAGTACAACAGGGCTGAGATATGGCTACACCTTC. This encodes CASSTTGLRYGYTF. Drawing the rest from reference TRBV19 and TRBJ1-2, the complete variable domain is DGGITQSPKYLFRKEGQNVTLSCEQNLNHDAMYWYRQDPGQGLRLIYYSQIVNDFQKGDIAEGYSVSREKKESFPLTVTSAQKNPTAFYLCASSTTGLRYGYTFGSGTRLTVV.

This chain uses TRBV11-2 with TRBJ1-5; D gene ambiguous. Germline CDR1 and CDR2: SGHAT and FQNNGV. The CDR3 length is 14 residues. With 3 bases removed from V and 4 bases from J, the gap between germline ends came to 10 bases. CDR3 loop: CASSFGRANQPQHF. The CDR3 region has the DNA TGTGCCAGCAGCTTCGGAAGGGCTAATCAGCCCCAGCATTTT.

The V gene is TRBV27, the J gene TRBJ2-1, with 11 bases matching TRBD2. This CDR3 region has 16 residues. The germline gives CDR1 MNHEY, CDR2 SMNVEV (reference sequence). The V gene end was trimmed by 6 bases and the J gene end by 6 bases; junction bases not matched to a gene: 10. CDR3 residues: CASRTYLGLAGNEQFF. CDR3 coding DNA: TGTGCCAGCAGGACATATCTTGGACTAGCGGGCAATGAGCAGTTCTTC.

The rearrangement links TRBV7-3 to TRBJ1-4, with a tentative D call TRBD1 (5 bases). V lost 5 bases, J lost 6 bases, and 13 bases lay in between. Germline V gives CDR1 SGHTA, CDR2 FQGTGA. CDR3 length: 14 residues. Here the CDR3 reads CASSQTGADEKLFF. The CDR3 nucleotides read TGTGCCAGCAGCCAAACTGGGGCGGATGAAAAACTGTTTTTT.

The genes are TRBV19 and TRBJ1-5; TRBD1 agrees at 7 bases. Germline-derived CDR1 and CDR2 are LNHDA and SQIVND (reference sequence). The CDR3 loop spans 15 amino acids. In DNA form, the CDR3 reads TGTGCGACGTCAGACAGGGCCAACGGCAATCAGCCCCAGCATTTT. Its translation is CATSDRANGNQPQHF.

This clone has a handful of counts. The chain carries TRBV7-9 and TRBJ1-6; possibly TRBD1 for D (5 bases). The CDR3 has 14 residues. In germline, CDR1 is SEHNR, CDR2 FQNEAQ (reference sequence). The ends were cut back, 6 bases at V and 8 bases at J, with 14 bases in the middle. In DNA, the CDR3 is TGTGCCAGCAGGGCCGGGGCGGGTTATTCACCCCTCCACTTT. Translating it yields CASRAGAGYSPLHF.

The rearrangement uses TRBV6-2 or TRBV6-3 and TRBJ2-3, with D maybe TRBD2 (5 bases). Trimming left V 6 bases short and J 0 bases short, with 13 bases between. The CDR3 length is 15 residues. CDR1 MNHEY and CDR2 SVGEGT come from the germline V gene. CDR3 DNA sequence: TGTGCCAGCAGCCGCGGGCAGGCAAGCACAGATACGCAGTATTTT. The encoded protein is CASSRGQASTDTQYF.

The chain uses TRBV29-1 and TRBJ2-1; 10 bases agree with TRBD2. Germline V CDR1 and CDR2: SQVTM, ANQGSEA. CDR3 length: 16 residues. V lost 7 bases and J lost 3; bases outside the gene matches: 12. In DNA form, the CDR3 reads TGCAGCGGGGGGGGCCTAGCGGGGGCAATCTACAATGAGCAGTTCTTC. This gives the protein CSGGGLAGAIYNEQFF.

The V and J genes are TRBV7-2 and TRBJ1-5, with D uncertain. The CDR3 is 12 amino acids. V lost 1 base to trimming and J lost 6 bases, with 4 bases between them. Germline V CDR1 and CDR2: SGHTA, FQGNSA. The CDR3 sequence: CASSLEGQPQHF. CDR3 DNA: TGTGCCAGCAGCTTAGAGGGTCAGCCCCAGCATTTT.

The chain uses TRBV5-1 and TRBJ1-1; a weak D match, TRBD1 (6 bases). CDR1 is SGHRS and CDR2 is YFSETQ in the germline V gene. The CDR3 length is 14 residues. The V and J ends lost 1 base and 4 bases respectively, with 11 bases between them. The CDR3: CASSLTGLSTEAFF. CDR3 in DNA: TGCGCCAGCAGCTTGACAGGGTTAAGCACTGAAGCTTTCTTT.

The chain uses TRBV24-1 and TRBJ1-2; 8 bases align to TRBD1. The CDR3 length is 16 residues. Germline V gives CDR1 KGHDR, CDR2 SFDVKD. V trimming: 2 bases; J trimming: 3 bases; junction bases outside the gene matches: 7. CDR3: CATSDSRTGLDYGYTF. CDR3 sequence (DNA): TGTGCCACCAGTGATTCTCGGACAGGGTTAGACTATGGCTACACCTTC.

This clone showed up just a few times. The chain joins TRBV28 to TRBJ1-1; D perhaps matches TRBD1 (5 bases). Germline V gives CDR1 MDHEN, CDR2 SYDVKM. This CDR3 spans 14 amino acids. The V end was cut by 2 bases, the J end by 6 bases, with 13 bases between. The CDR3 loop reads CASSLHGATPEAFF. The DNA for the CDR3 is TGTGCCAGCAGTTTACACGGGGCCACCCCTGAAGCTTTCTTT.

Written as DNA, the CDR3 is TGCAGCGTTGAAGATCCGACAGGGGACCTCTACAATGAGCAGTTCTTC. Translated: CSVEDPTGDLYNEQFF. The V and J genes are TRBV29-1 and TRBJ2-1; TRBD1 aligns across 8 bases. CDR3 length: 16 residues. Germline trimming cut 0 bases from V and 3 bases from J; bases unmatched to any gene: 7. Germline V gives CDR1 SQVTM, CDR2 ANQGSEA.

The chain links TRBV12-3 or TRBV12-4 to TRBJ1-2; perhaps TRBD1 as D (5 bases). The length of the CDR3 is 13 residues. The V gene lost 3 bases and the J gene lost 9 bases, with 14 bases spanning the gap. The CDR3 loop reads CASSLMGGVRYTF. CDR3 bases: TGTGCCAGCAGTTTGATGGGAGGGGTTCGCTACACCTTC.

V is TRBV5-1 and J is TRBJ2-7; no clear D. V lost 1 base and J lost 5, with 13 bases in between. Germline V gives CDR1 SGHRS, CDR2 YFSETQ. The CDR3 has 14 residues. The CDR3 protein is CASSLSGLAHEQYF. CDR3 bases: TGCGCCAGCAGCTTGTCCGGGTTGGCCCACGAGCAGTACTTC.

The chain uses TRBV29-1 and TRBJ1-5; D ambiguous. Per the germline V gene, CDR1 is SQVTM and CDR2 is ANQGSEA. The CDR3 consists of 13 residues. The V end lost 4 bases, the J end lost 4 bases, and 11 bases lay between the germline ends. The CDR3 region is CSVGRGLNQPQHF. As DNA, the CDR3 is TGCAGCGTTGGTCGAGGCCTGAATCAGCCCCAGCATTTT.

The genes are TRBV19 and TRBJ1-5; no clear D gene. Germline CDR1 LNHDA, CDR2 SQIVND (reference sequence). V gave up 10 bases and J gave up 3 bases, with 16 bases separating them. The CDR3 loop spans 14 amino acids. CDR3 in DNA: TGTGCCACCAGGCGAGCGGCTGTCAATCAGCCCCAGCATTTT. This encodes CATRRAAVNQPQHF.

The chain recombines TRBV7-9 with TRBJ2-2; TRBD1 or TRBD2 may be the D gene (5 bases each). Germline V gives CDR1 SEHNR, CDR2 FQNEAQ (reference sequence). The CDR3 runs to 13 residues. V gave up 0 bases and J gave up 12 bases, with 11 bases separating them. This chain's CDR3 is CASSLAGPGQLFF. The CDR3 coding sequence is TGTGCCAGCAGCTTAGCGGGTCCGGGACAGCTGTTTTTT. The full variable domain, with the rest looked up from reference TRBV7-9 and TRBJ2-2, is DTGVSQNPRHKITKRGQNVTFRCDPISEHNRLYWYRQTLGQGPEFLTYFQNEAQLEKSRLLSDRFSAERPKGSFSTLEIQRTEQGDSAMYLCASSLAGPGQLFFGEGSRLTVL.

The chain couples TRBV5-1 to TRBJ1-2; perhaps TRBD1 as D (5 bases). The CDR3 is 14 amino acids. Germline V gene data show CDR1 as SGHRS and CDR2 as YFSETQ. Trimming took off 4 bases at V and 2 bases at J, with 12 bases between the two ends. The CDR3 loop is CASSLSTANYGYTF. The CDR3 nucleotides are TGCGCCAGCAGCCTCTCGACAGCCAACTATGGCTACACCTTC.

The gene calls are TRBV5-1 and TRBJ2-1; D not resolved. Germline values: CDR1 SGHRS, CDR2 YFSETQ. This CDR3 spans 15 amino acids. V was clipped by 0 bases and J by 0 bases, with 7 bases between them. This chain's CDR3 is CASSLADGSYNEQFF. DNA of the CDR3: TGCGCCAGCAGCTTGGCCGACGGCTCCTACAATGAGCAGTTCTTC.

The chain carries TRBV6-1 and TRBJ1-3; the D is unclear. Germline lookup yields CDR1 MNHNS and CDR2 SASEGT. CDR3 length equals 16 residues. V dropped 0 bases and J dropped 0 bases, with 9 bases sitting between them. The CDR3 DNA follows: TGTGCCAGCAGTGAAGCGCGGCAGTTCTCTGGAAACACCATATATTTT. This gives the protein CASSEARQFSGNTIYF.

The chain carries TRBV4-1 and TRBJ1-1, with a tentative D call TRBD1 (5 bases). This CDR3 has 20 amino acids. Trimming stripped 0 bases from V and 3 bases from J, with 26 bases between. Germline CDR1 is MGHRA and CDR2 is YSYEKL. The CDR3 bases are TGCGCCAGCAGCCAAGAATGGATCGGGGCCGGGGTAGGGGCCGACACTGAAGCTTTCTTT. The encoded protein is CASSQEWIGAGVGADTEAFF.

The V and J genes are TRBV14 and TRBJ1-1, with TRBD1 matching 7 bases. CDR3 length equals 15 residues. With V trimmed by 4 bases and J by 5 bases, 10 bases remained unmatched. CDR1 SGHDN and CDR2 FVKESK come from the germline V gene. The CDR3 spells CASSPRGTGRTEAFF. Written as DNA, the CDR3 is TGTGCCAGCAGCCCCAGGGGGACTGGGCGGACTGAAGCTTTCTTT. Full variable domain (missing parts from reference TRBV14 and TRBJ1-1): EAGVTQFPSHSVIEKGQTVTLRCDPISGHDNLYWYRRVMGKEIKFLLHFVKESKQDESGMPNNRFLAERTGGTYSTLKVQPAELEDSGVYFCASSPRGTGRTEAFFGQGTRLTVV.

In its sample, this clone was seen once. V usage is TRBV7-9 and J usage is TRBJ1-2; maybe TRBD1 (6 bases). The V gene's germline CDR1 is SEHNR and CDR2 FQNEAQ (reference sequence). V lost 1 base, J lost 8 bases, and 14 bases lay in between. The length of the CDR3 is 14 residues. The CDR3 nucleotides are TGTGCCAGCAGCTTAGATGGGACATCAGGCGGCTACACCTTC. Translation gives CASSLDGTSGGYTF.

In its sample, this clone was seen a few times. This sequence joins TRBV6-2 or TRBV6-3 and TRBJ2-1, with TRBD1 matching over 9 bases. The ends lost 5 bases at V and 1 base at J; junction bases unmatched: 6. The CDR3 sequence is 16 residues long. The germline V gene encodes CDR1 MNHEY and CDR2 SVGEGT. The CDR3 DNA reads TGTGCCAGCAGTGCCGGGACAGGGAAGTCCTACAATGAGCAGTTCTTC. Its translation is CASSAGTGKSYNEQFF.

This chain joins TRBV5-1 and TRBJ1-4; no reliable D call. Germline CDR1 SGHRS, CDR2 YFSETQ. The V end lost 0 bases, the J end lost 4 bases, and 7 bases lay between the germline ends. This CDR3 comprises 14 residues. In DNA, the CDR3 is TGCGCCAGCAGCTTGGACCCGGGTAATGAAAAACTGTTTTTT. Translation: CASSLDPGNEKLFF.

The chain links TRBV19 to TRBJ1-2; 8 bases align to TRBD1. The V and J ends lost 7 bases and 6 bases, in that order; junction bases with no gene match: 7. Looked up from germline, CDR1 is LNHDA and CDR2 is SQIVND (reference sequence). This CDR3 comprises 13 residues. The CDR3 bases are TGTGCCAGTAACCCTCAGGGGGCCGATGGCTACACCTTC. As protein: CASNPQGADGYTF.